The rows below give T cell receptor beta chains drawn from one sample of a study of T cell clonotyping in hematopoietic cell transplantation. Here immunoSEQ multiplex PCR was the method, and the copy in TCRdb shows in-frame clones only, minus some. The sample lists roughly 80,000 clones, about 96% occurring once. The sample here was peripheral blood mononuclear cells, taken before stem cell transplant. The receptors were gathered from a woman in her forties or fifties with acute myeloid leukemia. Some clones in this sample may be carry-over from other donors' samples. CDR3s include the opening cysteine and the closing phenylalanine or tryptophan. A D gene is named only where the DNA matches it firmly. Where a row states a size, it is once, few, many or the class of an expanded clone; other rows omit it.

v_call,j_call,clone_size,d_call,cdr3_aa,cdr3_nt
TRBV29-1,TRBJ1-1,NA,NA,CSVGFEGTEAFF,TGCAGCGTGGGATTCGAGGGCACTGAAGCTTTCTTT
TRBV6-5,TRBJ2-5,NA,NA,CASSYSRAETQYF,TGTGCCAGCAGTTACTCAAGGGCGGAGACCCAGTACTTC
TRBV19,TRBJ1-1,NA,TRBD1,CASRGQGGMEAFF,TGTGCCAGTAGGGGACAGGGCGGCATGGAGGCTTTCTTT
TRBV7-8,TRBJ1-5,NA,TRBD1,CASSPDRTGGQPQHF,TGTGCCAGCAGCCCAGACAGGACAGGGGGTCAGCCCCAGCATTTT
TRBV13,TRBJ2-2,NA,NA,CASSQSSLGTGELFF,TGTGCCAGCAGCCAATCGAGTCTCGGGACCGGGGAGCTGTTTTTT
TRBV7-9,TRBJ1-1,NA,NA,CASSFDFTEAFF,TGTGCCAGCAGCTTTGATTTCACTGAAGCTTTCTTT
TRBV5-6,TRBJ2-5,NA,NA,CASSLVATETQYF,TGTGCCAGCAGCTTGGTAGCGACAGAGACCCAGTACTTC
TRBV5-1,TRBJ2-2,NA,TRBD2,CASSLTSVGELFF,TGCGCCAGCAGCCTAACTAGCGTCGGGGAGCTGTTTTTT
TRBV4-1,TRBJ2-1,NA,NA,CASSPPQGNEQFF,TGCGCCAGCAGCCCTCCTCAGGGGAATGAGCAGTTCTTC
TRBV5-1,TRBJ1-4,once,NA,CASSRNTATNEKLFF,TGCGCCAGCAGTCGAAACACCGCAACTAATGAAAAACTGTTTTTT
TRBV6-5,TRBJ1-2,NA,NA,CASSYPGSQVYTF,TGTGCCAGCAGTTACCCGGGTTCTCAGGTATACACCTTC
TRBV6-1,TRBJ1-1,NA,TRBD1,CASWWDRGAQTEAFF,TGTGCCAGCTGGTGGGACAGGGGGGCCCAAACTGAAGCTTTCTTT
TRBV7-2,TRBJ2-1,NA,TRBD2,CASNIAGASYNEQFF,TGTGCCAGCAATATAGCGGGGGCGTCCTACAATGAGCAGTTCTTC
TRBV6-5,TRBJ2-3,NA,NA,CASRNRGTDTQYF,TGTGCCAGCAGAAACAGGGGCACAGATACGCAGTATTTT
TRBV30,TRBJ2-5,NA,TRBD2,CAWGSGSETQYF,TGTGCCTGGGGAAGCGGGAGCGAGACCCAGTACTTC
TRBV30,TRBJ2-7,once,NA,CAWSFIRQVRSYEQYF,TGTGCCTGGAGTTTTATTCGACAGGTGCGCTCCTACGAGCAGTACTTC
TRBV7-8,TRBJ1-4,NA,NA,CASSLSNEKLFF,TGTGCCAGCAGCTTATCTAATGAAAAACTGTTTTTT
TRBV30,TRBJ2-1,NA,TRBD2,CAWSVRFGASGGKEGSYNEQFF,TGTGCCTGGAGTGTACGCTTCGGGGCTAGCGGGGGGAAAGAAGGATCCTACAATGAGCAGTTCTTC
TRBV30,TRBJ1-4,NA,NA,CAWSVPSATNEKLFF,TGTGCCTGGAGTGTACCGAGTGCAACTAATGAAAAACTGTTTTTT
TRBV9,TRBJ2-3,NA,NA,CASSVGGSADTQYF,TGTGCCAGCAGCGTAGGGGGGTCCGCAGATACGCAGTATTTT
TRBV19,TRBJ2-2,once,TRBD2,CASSLPRGGLNTGELFF,TGTGCCAGTAGTCTGCCCCGCGGGGGACTAAACACCGGGGAGCTGTTTTTT
TRBV30,TRBJ2-3,NA,NA,CAGRQDTSDTQYF,TGTGCCGGCCGACAGGATACTTCAGATACGCAGTATTTT
TRBV29-1,TRBJ2-7,NA,NA,CSVARVHPKDEQYF,TGCAGCGTTGCGAGGGTACACCCTAAGGACGAGCAGTACTTC
TRBV15,TRBJ2-5,NA,TRBD2,CATSRASGRQETQYF,TGTGCCACCAGCAGAGCTAGCGGGAGGCAAGAGACCCAGTACTTC
TRBV4-2,TRBJ1-5,NA,NA,CASSQESRVSNQPQHF,TGTGCCAGCAGCCAAGAAAGTAGGGTTAGCAATCAGCCCCAGCATTTT
TRBV5-1,TRBJ1-2,NA,NA,CASGHDANYGYTF,TGCGCCAGCGGGCACGACGCTAACTATGGCTACACCTTC
TRBV5-1,TRBJ1-2,NA,NA,CASSLGPGGTNYGYTF,TGCGCCAGCAGCTTGGGCCCGGGAGGAACTAACTATGGCTACACCTTC
TRBV30,TRBJ1-2,NA,TRBD1,CAWSSRDRAFYGYTF,TGTGCCTGGAGTTCAAGGGACAGGGCATTCTATGGCTACACCTTC
TRBV6-1,TRBJ2-7,NA,NA,CASSELGSGSEQYF,TGTGCCAGCAGTGAATTGGGGTCGGGGTCCGAGCAGTACTTC
TRBV5-1,TRBJ2-7,NA,TRBD1,CASSLRDRGYEQYF,TGCGCCAGCAGCCTCCGGGACAGGGGCTACGAGCAGTACTTC
TRBV7-2,TRBJ1-5,NA,NA,CASSLDVNQPQHF,TGTGCCAGCAGCTTAGATGTAAATCAGCCCCAGCATTTT
TRBV6-5,TRBJ1-1,NA,NA,CASSYNGRRRNTEAFF,TGTGCCAGCAGTTACAATGGGCGAAGAAGGAACACTGAAGCTTTCTTT
TRBV28,TRBJ1-1,NA,NA,CASKRGGASTEAFF,TGTGCCAGCAAACGCGGGGGCGCTAGCACTGAAGCTTTCTTT
TRBV28,TRBJ1-1,NA,NA,CASRPVWARAEAFF,TGTGCCAGCAGACCCGTTTGGGCCAGGGCTGAAGCTTTCTTT
TRBV29-1,TRBJ2-7,NA,TRBD1,CSATGGYEQYF,TGCAGCGCGACAGGGGGCTACGAGCAGTACTTC
TRBV30,TRBJ2-5,NA,NA,CACTRTGRGETQYF,TGTGCCTGTACCCGCACGGGGCGGGGAGAGACCCAGTACTTC
TRBV7-2,TRBJ2-1,NA,TRBD2,CASSEGLALYEQFF,TGTGCCAGCAGTGAGGGACTAGCATTATATGAGCAGTTCTTC